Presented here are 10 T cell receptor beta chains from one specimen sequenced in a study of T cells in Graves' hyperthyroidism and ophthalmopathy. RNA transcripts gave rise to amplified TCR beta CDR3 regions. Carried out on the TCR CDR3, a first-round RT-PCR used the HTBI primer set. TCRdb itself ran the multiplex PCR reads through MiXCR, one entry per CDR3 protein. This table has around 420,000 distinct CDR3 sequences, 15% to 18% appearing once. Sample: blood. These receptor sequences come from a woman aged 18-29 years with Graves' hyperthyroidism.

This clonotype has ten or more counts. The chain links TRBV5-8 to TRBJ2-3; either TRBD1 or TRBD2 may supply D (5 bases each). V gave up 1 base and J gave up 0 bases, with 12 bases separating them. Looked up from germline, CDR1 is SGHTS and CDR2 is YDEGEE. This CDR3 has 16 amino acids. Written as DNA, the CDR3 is TGTGCCAGCAGCTTGTGGTCGGGACCTAGCACAGATACGCAGTATTTT. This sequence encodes CASSLWSGPSTDTQYF.

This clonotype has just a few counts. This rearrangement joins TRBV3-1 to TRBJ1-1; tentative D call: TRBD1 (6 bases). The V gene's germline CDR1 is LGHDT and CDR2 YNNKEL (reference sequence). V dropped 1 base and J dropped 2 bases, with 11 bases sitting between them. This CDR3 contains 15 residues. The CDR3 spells CASSQVPGHNTEAFF. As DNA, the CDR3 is TGTGCCAGCAGCCAAGTCCCGGGACATAACACTGAAGCTTTCTTT. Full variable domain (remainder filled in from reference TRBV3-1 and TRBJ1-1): DTAVSQTPKYLVTQMGNDKSIKCEQNLGHDTMYWYKQDSKKFLKIMFSYNNKELIINETVPNRFSPKSPDKAHLNLHINSLELGDSAVYFCASSQVPGHNTEAFFGQGTRLTVV.

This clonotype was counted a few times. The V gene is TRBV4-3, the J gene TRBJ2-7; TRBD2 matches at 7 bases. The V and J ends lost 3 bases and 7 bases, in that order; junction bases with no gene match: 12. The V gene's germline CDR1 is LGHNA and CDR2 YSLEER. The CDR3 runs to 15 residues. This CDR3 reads CASSQTAGVGLEQYF. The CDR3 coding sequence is TGCGCCAGCAGCCAGACGGCGGGAGTGGGATTAGAGCAGTACTTC.

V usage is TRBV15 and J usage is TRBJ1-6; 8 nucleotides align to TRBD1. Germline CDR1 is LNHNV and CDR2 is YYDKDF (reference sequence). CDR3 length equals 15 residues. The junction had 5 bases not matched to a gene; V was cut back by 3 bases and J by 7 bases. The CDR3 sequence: CATSRDREKNSPLHF. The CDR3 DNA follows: TGTGCCACCAGCAGGGACAGGGAGAAGAATTCACCCCTCCACTTT. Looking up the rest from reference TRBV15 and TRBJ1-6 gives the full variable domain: DAMVIQNPRYQVTQFGKPVTLSCSQTLNHNVMYWYQQKSSQAPKLLFHYYDKDFNNEADTPDNFQSRRPNTSFCFLDIRSPGLGDTAMYLCATSRDREKNSPLHFGNGTRLTVT.

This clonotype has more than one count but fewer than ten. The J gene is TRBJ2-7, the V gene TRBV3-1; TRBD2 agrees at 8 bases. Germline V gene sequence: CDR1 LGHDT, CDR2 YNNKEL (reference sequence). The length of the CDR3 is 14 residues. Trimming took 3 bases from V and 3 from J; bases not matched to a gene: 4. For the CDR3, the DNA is TGTGCCAGCAGCCAGGGACTAGAGGTCTACGAGCAGTACTTC. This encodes CASSQGLEVYEQYF.

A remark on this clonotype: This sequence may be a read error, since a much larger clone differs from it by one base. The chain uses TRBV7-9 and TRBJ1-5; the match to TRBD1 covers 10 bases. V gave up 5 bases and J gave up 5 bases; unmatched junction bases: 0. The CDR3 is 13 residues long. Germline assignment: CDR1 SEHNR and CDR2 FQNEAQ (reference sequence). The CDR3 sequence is CASSGTGDQPQHF. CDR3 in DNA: TGTGCCAGCAGCGGGACAGGGGATCAGCCCCAGCATTTT.

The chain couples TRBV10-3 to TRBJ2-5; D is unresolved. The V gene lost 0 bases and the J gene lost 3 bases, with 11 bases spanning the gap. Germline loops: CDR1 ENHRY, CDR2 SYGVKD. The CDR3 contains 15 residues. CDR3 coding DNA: TGTGCCATCAGTGAGTCGATCCTCGTCAAAGAGACCCAGTACTTC. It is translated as CAISESILVKETQYF.

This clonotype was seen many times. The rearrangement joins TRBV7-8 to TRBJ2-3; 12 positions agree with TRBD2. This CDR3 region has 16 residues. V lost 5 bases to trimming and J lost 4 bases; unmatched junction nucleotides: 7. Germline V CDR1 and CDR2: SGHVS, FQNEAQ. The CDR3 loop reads CASSPRLAGDADTQYF. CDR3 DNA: TGTGCCAGCAGCCCACGACTAGCGGGAGACGCAGATACGCAGTATTTT.

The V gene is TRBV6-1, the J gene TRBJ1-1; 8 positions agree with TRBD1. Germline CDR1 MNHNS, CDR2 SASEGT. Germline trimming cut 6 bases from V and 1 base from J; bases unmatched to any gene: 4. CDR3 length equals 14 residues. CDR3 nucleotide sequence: TGTGCCAGCAGCAACCAGGGGGCGAACACTGAAGCTTTCTTT. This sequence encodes CASSNQGANTEAFF.

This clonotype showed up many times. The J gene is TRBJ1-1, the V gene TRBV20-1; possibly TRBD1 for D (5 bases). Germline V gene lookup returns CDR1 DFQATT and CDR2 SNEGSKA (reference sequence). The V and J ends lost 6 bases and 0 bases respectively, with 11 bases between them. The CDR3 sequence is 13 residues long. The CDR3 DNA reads TGCAGTGCCGGAGGGGCCCTGAACACTGAAGCTTTCTTT. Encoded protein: CSAGGALNTEAFF.